This TCR beta chain was found in a study of T-cell memory formation after mild COVID-19. Study in general: Most TCR clusters belonged to a single donor. Study results and caveats: That cross-reactive memory joined was suggested by some responding clones appearing in pre-infection memory. Nothing showed for sure that second-wave clones peaking on day 37 were SARS-CoV-2 specific. Shrinking CD4+ clones were chiefly CM and EM; CD8+ ones were chiefly EMRA.

This clonotype has just a few counts. Its antigen is unknown. V lost 0 bases to trimming and J lost 4 bases, with 7 bases between them. There are 13 residues in the CDR3. Germline V gives CDR1 SGDLS, CDR2 YYNGEE. One entry per CDR3 protein results from TCRdb running MiXCR on the 5' RACE reads. The data hold approximately 400,000 distinct CDR3 sequences, with 20% to 25% observed a single time. Sequencing was performed on PBMCs or a T cell subset sorted from them (not recorded which). The gene calls are TRBV9 and TRBJ1-2, with no clear D. The receptor comes from an adult woman who had mild COVID-19 (a few samples of this study predate the infection). Cell type and time point are not known. The CDR3 sequence: CASSVGSGYGYTF. The DNA of the CDR3 is TGTGCCAGCAGCGTAGGATCCGGCTATGGCTACACCTTC.